This TCR beta chain comes out of a study of T cells in Graves' hyperthyroidism and ophthalmopathy. Amplified TCR beta CDR3 regions came from RNA transcripts. The HTBI primer set served for first-round RT-PCR of the TCR CDR3. From the multiplex PCR reads, TCRdb called clonotypes with MiXCR, one entry per CDR3 protein. This table holds 400,000 to 450,000 distinct CDR3 sequences, roughly 15% found once. Diagnoses used clinical symptoms, serum thyroxine and TRAb, thyroid ultrasound and orbital computed tomography. The sample holds many counts of this clonotype. The germline V gene encodes CDR1 LGHDT and CDR2 YNNKEL (reference sequence). This CDR3 contains 14 residues. Trimming removed 0 bases from V and 13 bases from J, with 16 bases in between.

The sample taken for sequencing was blood. The receptor was isolated from a man aged 18-30 years with Graves' ophthalmopathy. The chain is built from TRBV3-1 and TRBJ2-1; D might be TRBD1 or TRBD2, each matching 5 bases. CDR3 in amino acids: CASSQDKEWGSQFF. DNA of the CDR3: TGTGCCAGCAGCCAAGATAAGGAGTGGGGGAGCCAGTTCTTC.